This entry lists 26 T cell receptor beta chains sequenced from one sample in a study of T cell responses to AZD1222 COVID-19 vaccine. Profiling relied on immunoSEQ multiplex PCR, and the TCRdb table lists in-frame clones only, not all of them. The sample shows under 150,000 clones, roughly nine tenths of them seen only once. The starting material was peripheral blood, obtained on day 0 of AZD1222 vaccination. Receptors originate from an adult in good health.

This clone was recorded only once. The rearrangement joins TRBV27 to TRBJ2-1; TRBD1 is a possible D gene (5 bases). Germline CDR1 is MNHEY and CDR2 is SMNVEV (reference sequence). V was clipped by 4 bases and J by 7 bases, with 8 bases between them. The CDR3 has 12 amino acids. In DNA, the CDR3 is TGTGCCAGCAGTTCAGGGCCGAATGAGCAGTTCTTC. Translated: CASSSGPNEQFF.

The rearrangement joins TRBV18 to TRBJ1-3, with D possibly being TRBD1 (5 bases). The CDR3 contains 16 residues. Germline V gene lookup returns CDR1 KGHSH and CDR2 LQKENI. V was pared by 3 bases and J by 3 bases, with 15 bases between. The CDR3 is CASSPMGGNFGNTIYF. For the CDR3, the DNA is TGTGCCAGCTCACCTATGGGGGGAAACTTTGGAAACACCATATATTTT.

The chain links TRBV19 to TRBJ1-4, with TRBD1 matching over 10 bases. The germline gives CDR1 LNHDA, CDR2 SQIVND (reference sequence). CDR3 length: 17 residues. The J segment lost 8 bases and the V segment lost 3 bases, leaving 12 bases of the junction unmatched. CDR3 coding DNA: TGTGCCAGTAGTATCACCGGGACAGGGGTCGTGGAGGAAAAACTGTTTTTT. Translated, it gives CASSITGTGVVEEKLFF.

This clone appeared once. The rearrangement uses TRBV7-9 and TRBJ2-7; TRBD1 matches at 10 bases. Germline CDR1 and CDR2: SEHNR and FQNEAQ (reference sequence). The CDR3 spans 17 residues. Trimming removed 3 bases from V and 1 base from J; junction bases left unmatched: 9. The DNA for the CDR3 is TGTGCCAGCAGCTTTACAAAGGGGGGACAGGGGTCCTACGAGCAGTACTTC. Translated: CASSFTKGGQGSYEQYF.

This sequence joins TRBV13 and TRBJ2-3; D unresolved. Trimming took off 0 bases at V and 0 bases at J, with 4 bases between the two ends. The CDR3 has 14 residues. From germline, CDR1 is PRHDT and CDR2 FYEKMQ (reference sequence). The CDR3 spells CASSLGGSTDTQYF. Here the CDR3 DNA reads TGTGCCAGCAGCTTAGGGGGGAGCACAGATACGCAGTATTTT.

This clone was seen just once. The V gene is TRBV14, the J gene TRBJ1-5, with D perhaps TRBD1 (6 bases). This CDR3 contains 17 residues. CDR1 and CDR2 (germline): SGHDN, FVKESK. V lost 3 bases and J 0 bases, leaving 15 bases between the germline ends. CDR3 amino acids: CASSQPQGSDSNQPQHF. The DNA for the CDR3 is TGTGCCAGCAGCCAGCCACAGGGTTCGGATAGCAATCAGCCCCAGCATTTT.

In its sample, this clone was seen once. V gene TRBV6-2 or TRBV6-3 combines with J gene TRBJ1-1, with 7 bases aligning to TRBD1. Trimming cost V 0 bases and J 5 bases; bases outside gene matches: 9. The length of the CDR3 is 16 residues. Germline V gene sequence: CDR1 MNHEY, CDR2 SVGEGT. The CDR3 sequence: CASSYSSRGVRTEAFF. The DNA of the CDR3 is TGTGCCAGCAGTTACTCGAGCAGGGGGGTGAGGACTGAAGCTTTCTTT.

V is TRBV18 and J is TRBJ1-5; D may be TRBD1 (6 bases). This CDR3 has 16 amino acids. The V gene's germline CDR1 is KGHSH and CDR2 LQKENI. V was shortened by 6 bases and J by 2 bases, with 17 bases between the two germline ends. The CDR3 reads CASSHQGGQGNQPQHF. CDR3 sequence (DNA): TGTGCCAGCTCCCACCAAGGGGGGCAGGGCAATCAGCCCCAGCATTTT.

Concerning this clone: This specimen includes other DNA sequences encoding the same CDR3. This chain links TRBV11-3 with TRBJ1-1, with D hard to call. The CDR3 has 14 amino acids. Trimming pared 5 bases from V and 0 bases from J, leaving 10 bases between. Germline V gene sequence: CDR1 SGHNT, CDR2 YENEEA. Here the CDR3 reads CASSPGRLNTEAFF. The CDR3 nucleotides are TGTGCCAGCAGCCCGGGGAGATTGAACACTGAAGCTTTCTTT. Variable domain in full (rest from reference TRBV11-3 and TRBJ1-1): EAGVVQSPRYKIIEKKQPVAFWCNPISGHNTLYWYLQNLGQGPELLIRYENEEAVDDSQLPKDRFSAERLKGVDSTLKIQPAELGDSAVYLCASSPGRLNTEAFFGQGTRLTVV.

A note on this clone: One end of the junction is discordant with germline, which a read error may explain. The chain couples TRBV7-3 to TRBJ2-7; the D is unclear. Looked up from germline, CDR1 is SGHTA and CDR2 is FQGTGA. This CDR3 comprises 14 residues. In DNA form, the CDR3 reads TGTGCCAGCAGCTTAATAGTGGGCTCCCACGAGCAGTACTTC. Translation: CASSLIVGSHEQYF.

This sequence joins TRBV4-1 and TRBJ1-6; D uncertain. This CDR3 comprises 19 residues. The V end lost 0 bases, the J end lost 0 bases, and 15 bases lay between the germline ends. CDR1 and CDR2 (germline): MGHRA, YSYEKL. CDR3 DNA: TGCGCCAGCAGCCAAGAAGTGTCAGGAGCGAGCTCCTATAATTCACCCCTCCACTTT. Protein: CASSQEVSGASSYNSPLHF.

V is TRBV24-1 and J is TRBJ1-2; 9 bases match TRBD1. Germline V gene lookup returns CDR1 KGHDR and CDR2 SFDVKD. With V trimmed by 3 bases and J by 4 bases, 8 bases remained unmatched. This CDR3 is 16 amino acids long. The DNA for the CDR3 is TGTGCCACCAGTGATACCGGGACAGGGATAGGCTATGGCTACACCTTC. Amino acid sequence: CATSDTGTGIGYGYTF.

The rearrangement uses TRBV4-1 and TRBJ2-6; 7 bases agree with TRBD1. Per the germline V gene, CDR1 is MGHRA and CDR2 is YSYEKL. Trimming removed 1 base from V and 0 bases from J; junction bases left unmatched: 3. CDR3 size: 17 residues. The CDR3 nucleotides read TGCGCCAGCAGCCAAGGGGCAGGGGGCTCTGGGGCCAACGTCCTGACTTTC. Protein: CASSQGAGGSGANVLTF.

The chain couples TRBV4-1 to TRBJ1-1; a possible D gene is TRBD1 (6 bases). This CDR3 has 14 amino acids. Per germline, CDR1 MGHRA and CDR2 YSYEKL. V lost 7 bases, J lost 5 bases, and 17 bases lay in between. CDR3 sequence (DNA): TGCGCCAGCACCCACGGAGGGGGTGGGACTGAAGCTTTCTTT. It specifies CASTHGGGGTEAFF.

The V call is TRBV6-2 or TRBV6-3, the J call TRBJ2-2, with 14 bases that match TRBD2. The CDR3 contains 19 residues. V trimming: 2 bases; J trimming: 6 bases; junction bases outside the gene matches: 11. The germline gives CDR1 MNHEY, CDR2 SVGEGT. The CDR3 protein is CASSYRPRLAGGGAGELFF. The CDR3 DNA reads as TGTGCCAGCAGTTACCGGCCACGACTAGCGGGAGGGGGAGCCGGGGAGCTGTTTTTT.

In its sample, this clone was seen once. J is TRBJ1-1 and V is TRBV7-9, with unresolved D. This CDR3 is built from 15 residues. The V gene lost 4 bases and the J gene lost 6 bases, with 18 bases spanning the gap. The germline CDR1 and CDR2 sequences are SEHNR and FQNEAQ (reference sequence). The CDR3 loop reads CASSSRLFPAAEAFF. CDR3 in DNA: TGTGCCAGCAGCTCTAGACTATTCCCAGCGGCTGAAGCTTTCTTT.

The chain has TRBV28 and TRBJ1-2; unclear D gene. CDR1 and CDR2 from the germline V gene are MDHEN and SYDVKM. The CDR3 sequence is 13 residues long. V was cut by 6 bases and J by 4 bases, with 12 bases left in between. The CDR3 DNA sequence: TGTGCCAGCAGCCGCCCCCATCCCTATGGCTACACCTTC. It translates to CASSRPHPYGYTF.

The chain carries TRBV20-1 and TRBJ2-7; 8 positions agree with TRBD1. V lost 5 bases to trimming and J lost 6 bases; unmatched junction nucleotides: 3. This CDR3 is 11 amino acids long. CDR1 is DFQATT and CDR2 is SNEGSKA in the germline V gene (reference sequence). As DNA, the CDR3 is TGCAGTGCTGAACAGGGGGTCGAGCAGTACTTC. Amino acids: CSAEQGVEQYF.

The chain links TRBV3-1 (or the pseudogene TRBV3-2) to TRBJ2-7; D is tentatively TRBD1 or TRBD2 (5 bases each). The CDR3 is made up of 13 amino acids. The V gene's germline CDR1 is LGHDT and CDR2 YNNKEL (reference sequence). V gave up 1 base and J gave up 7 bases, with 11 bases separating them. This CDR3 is CASSQVPGGEQYF. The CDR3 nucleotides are TGTGCCAGCAGCCAAGTTCCTGGGGGTGAGCAGTACTTC.

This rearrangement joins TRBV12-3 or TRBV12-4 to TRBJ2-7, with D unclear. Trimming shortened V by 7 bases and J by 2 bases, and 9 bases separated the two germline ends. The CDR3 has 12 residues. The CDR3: CASKGSTYEQYF. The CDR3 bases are TGTGCCAGCAAAGGCAGTACCTACGAGCAGTACTTC.

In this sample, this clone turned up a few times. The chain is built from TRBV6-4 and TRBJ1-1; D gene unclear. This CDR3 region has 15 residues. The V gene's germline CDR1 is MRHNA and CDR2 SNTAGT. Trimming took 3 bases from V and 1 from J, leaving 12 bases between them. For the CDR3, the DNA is TGTGCCAGCAGTGAGACTAGAGGCACGAACACTGAAGCTTTCTTT. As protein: CASSETRGTNTEAFF.

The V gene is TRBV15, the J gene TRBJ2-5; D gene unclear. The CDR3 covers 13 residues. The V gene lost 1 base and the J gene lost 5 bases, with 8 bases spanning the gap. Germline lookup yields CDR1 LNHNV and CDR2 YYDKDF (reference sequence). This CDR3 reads CATSRGASETQYF. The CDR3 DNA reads TGTGCCACCAGCAGAGGAGCGTCTGAGACCCAGTACTTC.

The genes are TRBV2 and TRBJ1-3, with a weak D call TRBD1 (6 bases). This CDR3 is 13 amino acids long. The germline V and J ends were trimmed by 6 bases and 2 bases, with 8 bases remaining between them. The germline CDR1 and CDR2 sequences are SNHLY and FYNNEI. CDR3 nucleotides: TGTGCCAGCAGCCGGGACACTGGAAACACCATATATTTT. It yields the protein CASSRDTGNTIYF.

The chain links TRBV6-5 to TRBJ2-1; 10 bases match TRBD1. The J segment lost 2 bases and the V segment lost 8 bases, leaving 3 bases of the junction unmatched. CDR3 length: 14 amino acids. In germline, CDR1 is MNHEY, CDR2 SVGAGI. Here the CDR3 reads CASLGTGAYNEQFF. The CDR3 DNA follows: TGTGCCAGCCTCGGGACAGGGGCCTACAATGAGCAGTTCTTC.

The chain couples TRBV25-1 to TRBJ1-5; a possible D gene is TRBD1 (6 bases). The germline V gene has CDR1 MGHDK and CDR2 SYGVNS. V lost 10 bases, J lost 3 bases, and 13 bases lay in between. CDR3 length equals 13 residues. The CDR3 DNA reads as TGTGCCACCCCGGGGGCAGTCAATCAGCCCCAGCATTTT. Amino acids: CATPGAVNQPQHF.

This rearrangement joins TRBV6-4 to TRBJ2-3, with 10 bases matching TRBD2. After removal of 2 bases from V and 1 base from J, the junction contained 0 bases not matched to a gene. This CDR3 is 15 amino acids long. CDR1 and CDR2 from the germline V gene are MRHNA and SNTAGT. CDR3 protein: CASSDLAGGTDTQYF. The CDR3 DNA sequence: TGTGCCAGCAGTGACCTAGCGGGGGGCACAGATACGCAGTATTTT.